This TCR beta chain was documented in a study of tumor-infiltrating lymphocytes in primary liver carcinoma. The CDR3 length is 16 residues. In germline, CDR1 is SGHNT, CDR2 YENEEA. Note on this clonotype: Since the CDR3 does not end with the conserved phenylalanine or tryptophan, this likely comes from a read error.

With around 450 ng total RNA as template and a constant-region primer, TCR beta cDNA was made. Library construction for TCR beta comprised three nested multiplex PCR rounds performed with slightly modified ARM-PCR. TRBV1-TRBV30 forward primers paired with a C-beta reverse primer were used in the first two PCR rounds, which ran about 11 cycles each. TCRdb fed the multiplex PCR reads into MiXCR, producing one record per CDR3 protein. The repertoire has 45,000 to 55,000 distinct CDR3 sequences, over 70% of them found once; the top ten carry around 23%. The source material, roughly 18-33 mg of unsorted bulk tissue, was used to co-extract RNA and DNA.

The sequence was collected from a man between 35 and 55 years old with primary liver carcinoma and hepatitis B virus infection. J is TRBJ2-2 and V is TRBV11-3; TRBD2 aligns across 12 bases. Sequencing was performed on liver tumor tissue from sampling region 2. As to subset: tumor region T2, inferior pole. The CDR3 DNA is TGTGCCAGCAGCATAGGCCGACTAGCGGGAGTCGGGGAACTGTTTTTG. Translated: CASSIGRLAGVGELFL.